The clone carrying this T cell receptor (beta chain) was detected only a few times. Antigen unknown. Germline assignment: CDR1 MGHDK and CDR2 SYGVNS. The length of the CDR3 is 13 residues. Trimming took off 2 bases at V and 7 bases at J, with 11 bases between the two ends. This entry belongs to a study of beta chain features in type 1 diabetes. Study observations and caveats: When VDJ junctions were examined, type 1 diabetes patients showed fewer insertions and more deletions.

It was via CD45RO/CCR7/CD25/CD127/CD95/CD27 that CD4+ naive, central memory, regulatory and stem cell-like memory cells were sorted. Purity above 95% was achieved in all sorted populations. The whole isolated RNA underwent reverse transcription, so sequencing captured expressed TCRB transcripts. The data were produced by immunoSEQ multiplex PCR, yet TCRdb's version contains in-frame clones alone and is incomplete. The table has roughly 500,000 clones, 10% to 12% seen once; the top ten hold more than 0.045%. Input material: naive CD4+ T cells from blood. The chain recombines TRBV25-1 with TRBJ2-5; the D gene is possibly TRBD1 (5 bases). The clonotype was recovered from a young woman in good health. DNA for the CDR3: TGTGCCAGCAGTGAACCAGGCCAGGGGACCCAGTACTTC. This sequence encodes CASSEPGQGTQYF.